The T cell receptor (beta chain) described here comes from a study of CD8+ T cells in alopecia areata. At the level of the study: Treated patients received oral tofacitinib, 5 to 10 mg twice daily.

Researchers gathered lesional scalp punch biopsies and peripheral blood from patients with alopecia areata. CDR3 length: 14 residues. Germline V gene lookup returns CDR1 SNHLY and CDR2 FYNNEI. Trimming removed 10 bases at V and 2 bases at J, with 17 bases between. TCR sequencing used cDNA made by reverse transcription of extracted RNA. Libraries were prepared by immunoSEQ multiplex PCR; TCRdb keeps only in-frame clonotypes and omits some of them. Of 100,000 to 150,000 clones listed, approximately 49% are singletons. The clonotype originates from a human donor with alopecia areata. J is TRBJ1-2 and V is TRBV2, with a weak D call TRBD1 (5 bases). Specimen: CD8+ T cells sorted from blood, collected at week 0. CDR3 region: CATLSLRQNYGYTF. Here the CDR3 DNA reads TGTGCCACCCTCTCCCTCAGACAGAACTATGGCTACACCTTC.